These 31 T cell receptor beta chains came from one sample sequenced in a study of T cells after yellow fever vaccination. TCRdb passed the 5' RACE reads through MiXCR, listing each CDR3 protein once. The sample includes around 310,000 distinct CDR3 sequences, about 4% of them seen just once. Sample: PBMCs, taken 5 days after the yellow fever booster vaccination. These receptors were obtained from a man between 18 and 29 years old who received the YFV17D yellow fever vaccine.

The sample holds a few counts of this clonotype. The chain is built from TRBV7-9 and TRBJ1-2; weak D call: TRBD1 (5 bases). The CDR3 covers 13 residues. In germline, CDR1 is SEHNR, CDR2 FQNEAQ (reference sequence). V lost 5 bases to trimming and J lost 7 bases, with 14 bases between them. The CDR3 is CASSTLTGSGYTF. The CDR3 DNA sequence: TGTGCCAGCAGCACCCTCACAGGCAGTGGCTACACCTTC.

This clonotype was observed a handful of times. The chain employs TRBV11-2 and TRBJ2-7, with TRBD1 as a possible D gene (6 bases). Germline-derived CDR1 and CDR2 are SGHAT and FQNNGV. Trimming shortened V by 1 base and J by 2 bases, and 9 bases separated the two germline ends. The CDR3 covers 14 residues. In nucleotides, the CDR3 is TGTGCCAGCAGCTTAGGGGGACAACCCTACGAGCAGTACTTC. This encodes CASSLGGQPYEQYF.

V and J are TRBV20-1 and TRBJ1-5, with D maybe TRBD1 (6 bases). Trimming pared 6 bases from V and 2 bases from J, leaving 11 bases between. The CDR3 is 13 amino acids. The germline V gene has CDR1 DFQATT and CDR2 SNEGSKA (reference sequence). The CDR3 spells CSAESGGNQPQHF. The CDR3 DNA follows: TGCAGTGCGGAATCAGGGGGCAATCAGCCCCAGCATTTT.

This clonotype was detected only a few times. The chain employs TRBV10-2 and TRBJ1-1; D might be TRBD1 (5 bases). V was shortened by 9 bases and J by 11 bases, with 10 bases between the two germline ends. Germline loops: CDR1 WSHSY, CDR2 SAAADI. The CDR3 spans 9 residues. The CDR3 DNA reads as TGCGCCAGTGGACAAAGGGCTTTCTTT. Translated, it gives CASGQRAFF.

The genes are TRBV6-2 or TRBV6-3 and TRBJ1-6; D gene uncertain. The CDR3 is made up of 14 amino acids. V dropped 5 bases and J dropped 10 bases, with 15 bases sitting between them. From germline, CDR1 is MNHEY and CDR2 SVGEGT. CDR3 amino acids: CASSPDLTGSPLHF. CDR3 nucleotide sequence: TGTGCCAGCAGTCCAGACCTGACGGGCTCACCCCTCCACTTT.

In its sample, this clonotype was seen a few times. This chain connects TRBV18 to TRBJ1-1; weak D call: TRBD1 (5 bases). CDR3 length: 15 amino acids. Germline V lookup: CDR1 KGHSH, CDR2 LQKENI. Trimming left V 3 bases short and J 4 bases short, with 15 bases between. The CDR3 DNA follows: TGTGCCAGCTCACCTGGGGACCGGCCGGGCACTGAAGCTTTCTTT. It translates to CASSPGDRPGTEAFF.

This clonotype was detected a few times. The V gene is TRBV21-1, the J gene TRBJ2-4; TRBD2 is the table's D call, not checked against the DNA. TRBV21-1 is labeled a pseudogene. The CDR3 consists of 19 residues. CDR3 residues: CASSSETSGGPLAKNIQYF. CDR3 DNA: TGTGCCAGCAGCTCCGAGACTAGCGGGGGCCCTTTAGCCAAAAACATTCAGTACTTC.

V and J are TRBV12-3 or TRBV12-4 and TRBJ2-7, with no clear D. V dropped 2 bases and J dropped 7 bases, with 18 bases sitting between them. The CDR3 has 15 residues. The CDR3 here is CASSLWASPETEQYV. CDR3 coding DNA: TGTGCCAGCAGTTTATGGGCCTCCCCCGAAACGGAGCAGTACGTC.

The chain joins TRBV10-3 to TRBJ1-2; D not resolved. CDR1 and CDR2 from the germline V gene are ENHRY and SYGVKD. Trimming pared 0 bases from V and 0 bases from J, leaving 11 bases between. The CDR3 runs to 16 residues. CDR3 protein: CAISESEATANYGYTF. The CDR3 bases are TGTGCCATCAGTGAGTCAGAGGCCACAGCTAACTATGGCTACACCTTC.

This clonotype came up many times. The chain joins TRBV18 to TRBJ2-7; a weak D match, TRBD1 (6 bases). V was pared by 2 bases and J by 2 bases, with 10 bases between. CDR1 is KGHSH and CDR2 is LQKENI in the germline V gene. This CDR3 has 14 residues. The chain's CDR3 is CASSPARGAYEQYF. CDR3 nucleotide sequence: TGTGCCAGCTCACCAGCCAGGGGAGCCTACGAGCAGTACTTC. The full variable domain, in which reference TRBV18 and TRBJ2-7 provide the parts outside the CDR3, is NAGVMQNPRHLVRRRGQEARLRCSPMKGHSHVYWYRQLPEEGLKFMVYLQKENIIDESGMPKERFSAEFPKEGPSILRIQQVVRGDSAAYFCASSPARGAYEQYFGPGTRLTVT.

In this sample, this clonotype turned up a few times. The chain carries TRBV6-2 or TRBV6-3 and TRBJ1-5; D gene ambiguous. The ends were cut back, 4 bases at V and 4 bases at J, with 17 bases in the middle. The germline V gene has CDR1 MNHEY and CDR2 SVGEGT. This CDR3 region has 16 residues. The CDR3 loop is CASSSRTIRWNQPQHF. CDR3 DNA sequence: TGTGCCAGCAGTTCCCGGACTATTAGGTGGAATCAGCCCCAGCATTTT.

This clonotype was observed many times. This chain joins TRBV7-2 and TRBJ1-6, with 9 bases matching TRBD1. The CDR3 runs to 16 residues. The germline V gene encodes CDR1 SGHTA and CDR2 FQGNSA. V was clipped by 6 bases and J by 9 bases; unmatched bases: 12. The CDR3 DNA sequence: TGTGCCAGCAGTTCCGCGGGACAGGGACACCTTTCACCCCTCCACTTT. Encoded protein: CASSSAGQGHLSPLHF. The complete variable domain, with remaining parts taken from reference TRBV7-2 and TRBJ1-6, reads GAGVSQSPSNKVTEKGKDVELRCDPISGHTALYWYRQSLGQGLEFLIYFQGNSAPDKSGLPSDRFSAERTGGSVSTLTIQRTQQEDSAVYLCASSSAGQGHLSPLHFGNGTRLTVT.

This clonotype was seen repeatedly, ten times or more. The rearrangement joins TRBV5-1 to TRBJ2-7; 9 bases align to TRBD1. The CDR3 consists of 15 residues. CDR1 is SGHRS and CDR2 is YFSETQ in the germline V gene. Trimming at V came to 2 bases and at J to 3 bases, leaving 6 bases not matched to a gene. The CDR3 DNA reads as TGCGCCAGCAGCTTTGGACAGGGGCGCCTCTACGAGCAGTACTTC. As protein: CASSFGQGRLYEQYF.

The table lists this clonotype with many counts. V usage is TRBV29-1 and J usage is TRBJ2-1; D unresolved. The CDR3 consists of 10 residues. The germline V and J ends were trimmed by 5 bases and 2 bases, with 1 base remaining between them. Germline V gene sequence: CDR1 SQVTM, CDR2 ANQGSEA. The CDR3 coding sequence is TGCAGCGTTACCTACAATGAGCAGTTCTTC. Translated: CSVTYNEQFF.

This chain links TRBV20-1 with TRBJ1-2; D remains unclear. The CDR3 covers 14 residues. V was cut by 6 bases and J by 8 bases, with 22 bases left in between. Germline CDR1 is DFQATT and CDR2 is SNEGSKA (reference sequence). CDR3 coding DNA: TGCAGTGCCCGAGAAAGTGGCAGCCTATGGGGCTACACCTTC. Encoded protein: CSARESGSLWGYTF.

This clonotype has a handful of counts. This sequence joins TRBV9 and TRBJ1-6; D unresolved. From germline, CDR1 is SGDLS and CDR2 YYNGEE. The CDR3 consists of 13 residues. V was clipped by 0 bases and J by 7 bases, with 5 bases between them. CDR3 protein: CASSVAPNSPLHF. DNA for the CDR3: TGTGCCAGCAGCGTAGCCCCCAATTCACCCCTCCACTTT.

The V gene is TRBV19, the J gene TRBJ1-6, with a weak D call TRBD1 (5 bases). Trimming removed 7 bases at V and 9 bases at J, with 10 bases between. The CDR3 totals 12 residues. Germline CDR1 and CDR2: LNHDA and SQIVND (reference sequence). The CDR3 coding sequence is TGTGCCAGTATGACTGGGGGTTCACCCCTCCACTTT. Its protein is CASMTGGSPLHF.

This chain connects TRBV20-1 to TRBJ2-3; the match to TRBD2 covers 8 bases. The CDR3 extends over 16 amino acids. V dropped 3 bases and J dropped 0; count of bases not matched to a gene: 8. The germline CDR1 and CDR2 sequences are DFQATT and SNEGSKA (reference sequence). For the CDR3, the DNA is TGCAGTGCTAGCCGGGGGGGCGGGGCGAGCACAGATACGCAGTATTTT. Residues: CSASRGGGASTDTQYF.

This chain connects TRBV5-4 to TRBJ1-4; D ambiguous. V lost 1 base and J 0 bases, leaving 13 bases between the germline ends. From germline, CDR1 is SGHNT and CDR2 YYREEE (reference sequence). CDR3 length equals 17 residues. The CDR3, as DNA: TGTGCCAGCAGCTTGTTTTCTTCTAGTGCAACTAATGAAAAACTGTTTTTT. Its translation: CASSLFSSSATNEKLFF. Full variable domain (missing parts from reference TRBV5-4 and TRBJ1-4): ETGVTQSPTHLIKTRGQQVTLRCSSQSGHNTVSWYQQALGQGPQFIFQYYREEENGRGNFPPRFSGLQFPNYSSELNVNALELDDSALYLCASSLFSSSATNEKLFFGSGTQLSVL.

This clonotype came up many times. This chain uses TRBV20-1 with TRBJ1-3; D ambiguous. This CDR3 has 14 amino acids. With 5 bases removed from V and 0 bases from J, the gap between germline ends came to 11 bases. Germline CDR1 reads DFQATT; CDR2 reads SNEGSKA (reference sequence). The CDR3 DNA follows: TGCAGTGCTGCCTCCGGGGTCTCTGGAAACACCATATATTTT. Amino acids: CSAASGVSGNTIYF.

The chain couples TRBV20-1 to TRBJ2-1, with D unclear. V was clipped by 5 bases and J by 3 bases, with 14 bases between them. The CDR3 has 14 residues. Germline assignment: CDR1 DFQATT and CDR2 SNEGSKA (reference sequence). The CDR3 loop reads CSAPSALRYNEQFF. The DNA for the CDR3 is TGCAGTGCTCCCAGTGCGCTCCGCTACAATGAGCAGTTCTTC.

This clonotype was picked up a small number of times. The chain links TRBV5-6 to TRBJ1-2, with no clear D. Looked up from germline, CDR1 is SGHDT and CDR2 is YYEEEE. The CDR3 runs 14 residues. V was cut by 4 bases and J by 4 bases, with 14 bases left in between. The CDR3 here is CASSRWEDPYGYTF. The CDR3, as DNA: TGTGCCAGCAGCCGGTGGGAGGACCCCTATGGCTACACCTTC.

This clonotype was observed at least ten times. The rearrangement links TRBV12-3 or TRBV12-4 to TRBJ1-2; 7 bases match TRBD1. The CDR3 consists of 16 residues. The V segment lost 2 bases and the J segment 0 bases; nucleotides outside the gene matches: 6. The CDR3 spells CASSLLRGRTNYGYTF. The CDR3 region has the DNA TGTGCCAGCAGTTTATTGAGGGGGCGAACTAACTATGGCTACACCTTC.

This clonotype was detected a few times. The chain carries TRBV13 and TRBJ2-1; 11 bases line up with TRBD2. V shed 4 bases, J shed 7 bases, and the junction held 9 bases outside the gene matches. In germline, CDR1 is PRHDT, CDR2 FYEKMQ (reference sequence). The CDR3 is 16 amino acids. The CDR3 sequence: CASSSGSGGAVNEQFF. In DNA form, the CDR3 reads TGTGCCAGCAGCTCAGGTAGCGGGGGGGCAGTGAATGAGCAGTTCTTC.

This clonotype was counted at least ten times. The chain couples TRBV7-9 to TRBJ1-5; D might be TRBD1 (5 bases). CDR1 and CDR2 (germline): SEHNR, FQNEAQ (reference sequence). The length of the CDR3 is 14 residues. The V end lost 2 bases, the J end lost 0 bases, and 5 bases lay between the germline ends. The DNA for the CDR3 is TGTGCCAGCAGCTTACAGGGTAGCAATCAGCCCCAGCATTTT. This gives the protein CASSLQGSNQPQHF. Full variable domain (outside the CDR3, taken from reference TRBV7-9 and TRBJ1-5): DTGVSQNPRHKITKRGQNVTFRCDPISEHNRLYWYRQTLGQGPEFLTYFQNEAQLEKSRLLSDRFSAERPKGSFSTLEIQRTEQGDSAMYLCASSLQGSNQPQHFGDGTRLSIL.

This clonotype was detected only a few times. CDR3 DNA: TGTGCCAGCAGCGAGGCGGTAATATCGACAGATACGCAGTATTTT. Residues: CASSEAVISTDTQYF. The genes are TRBV2 and TRBJ2-3; D is uncertain. CDR3 length: 15 residues. The V gene lost 6 bases and the J gene lost 3 bases, with 16 bases spanning the gap. Germline CDR1 and CDR2: SNHLY and FYNNEI. The whole variable domain, filled in from reference TRBV2 and TRBJ2-3, reads EPEVTQTPSHQVTQMGQEVILRCVPISNHLYFYWYRQILGQKVEFLVSFYNNEISEKSEIFDDQFSVERPDGSNFTLKIRSTKLEDSAMYFCASSEAVISTDTQYFGPGTRLTVL.

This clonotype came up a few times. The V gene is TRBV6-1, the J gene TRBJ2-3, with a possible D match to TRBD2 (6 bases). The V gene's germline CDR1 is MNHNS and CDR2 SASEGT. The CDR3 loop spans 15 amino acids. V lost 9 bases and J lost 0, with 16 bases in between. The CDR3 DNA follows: TGTGCCAGTTTTAGCGGACGATCTAGCACAGATACGCAGTATTTT. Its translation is CASFSGRSSTDTQYF.

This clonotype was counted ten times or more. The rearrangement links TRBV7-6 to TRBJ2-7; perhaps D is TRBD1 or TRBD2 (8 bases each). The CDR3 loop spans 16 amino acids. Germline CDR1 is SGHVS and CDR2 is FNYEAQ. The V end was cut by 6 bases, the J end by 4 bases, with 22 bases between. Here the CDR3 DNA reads TGTGCCAGCAGTCCGGGGGGGACAGGCGGCCTTTACGAGCAGTACTTC. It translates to CASSPGGTGGLYEQYF. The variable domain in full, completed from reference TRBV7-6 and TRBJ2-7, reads GAGVSQSPRYKVTKRGQDVALRCDPISGHVSLYWYRQALGQGPEFLTYFNYEAQQDKSGLPNDRFSAERPEGSISTLTIQRTEQRDSAMYRCASSPGGTGGLYEQYFGPGTRLTVT.

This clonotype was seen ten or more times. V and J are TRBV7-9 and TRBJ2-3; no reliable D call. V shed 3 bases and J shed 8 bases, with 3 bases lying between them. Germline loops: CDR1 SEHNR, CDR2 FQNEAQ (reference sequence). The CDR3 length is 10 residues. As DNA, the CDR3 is TGTGCCAGCAGCTTCGGTACGCAGTATTTT. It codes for CASSFGTQYF.

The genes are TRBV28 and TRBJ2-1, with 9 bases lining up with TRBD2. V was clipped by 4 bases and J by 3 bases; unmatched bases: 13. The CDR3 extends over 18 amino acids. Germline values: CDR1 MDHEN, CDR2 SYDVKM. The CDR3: CASSSPGKLAGNYNEQFF. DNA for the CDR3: TGTGCCAGCAGTTCCCCGGGTAAGCTAGCGGGGAACTACAATGAGCAGTTCTTC. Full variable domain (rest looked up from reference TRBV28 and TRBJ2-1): DVKVTQSSRYLVKRTGEKVFLECVQDMDHENMFWYRQDPGLGLRLIYFSYDVKMKEKGDIPEGYSVSREKKERFSLILESASTNQTSMYLCASSSPGKLAGNYNEQFFGPGTRLTVL.

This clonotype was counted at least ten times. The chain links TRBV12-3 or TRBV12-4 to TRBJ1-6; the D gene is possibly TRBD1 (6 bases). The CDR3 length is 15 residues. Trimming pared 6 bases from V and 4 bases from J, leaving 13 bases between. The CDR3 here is CASRARGVYNSPLHF. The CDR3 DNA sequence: TGTGCCAGCAGGGCCAGGGGCGTTTATAATTCACCCCTCCACTTT.